These T cell receptor beta chains were read from a single sample in a study of blood T cell repertoires in COVID-19. This table comes from immunoSEQ multiplex PCR, and its TCRdb copy is limited to in-frame clones, with some not included. In the table there are 80,000 or so clones, roughly four fifths of which are singletons. The sequencing input was peripheral blood. Receptors originate from a human donor in a cohort sampled during active COVID-19. CDR3s leave out the opening cysteine and the closing phenylalanine or tryptophan. A D gene is named only where the DNA matches it firmly. Clone size is shown for a subset of rows, as once, few, many or a class of expanded clone.

abundance	v_gene	len	d_gene	j_gene	CDR3aa
NA	TRBV5-4	9	NA	TRBJ2-3	ASSYLDTQY
NA	TRBV4-3	14	TRBD1	TRBJ1-5	ASSQSVGQGHQPQH
NA	TRBV11-2	12	NA	TRBJ1-2	ASRPPDSNYGYT
NA	TRBV12-3/TRBV12-4	11	NA	TRBJ1-3	ASRTLSGNTIY
NA	TRBV6-4	13	NA	TRBJ1-6	ASSDEGHPNSPLH
few	TRBV9	14	NA	TRBJ1-1	ASSVDSNTLGTEAF
NA	TRBV4-3	13	TRBD2	TRBJ2-1	ASSQDGGGRDEQF
NA	TRBV15	11	NA	TRBJ2-7	ATSRDVSYEQY
NA	TRBV6-5	13	TRBD1	TRBJ2-7	ASSYTFGQGSEQY
many	TRBV7-9	16	TRBD2	TRBJ2-6	ASSPLGGKSSGANVLT
few	TRBV6-6	9	NA	TRBJ2-7	ASGRSYEQY
NA	TRBV19	11	NA	TRBJ2-4	ASSIWQGDIQY
NA	TRBV6-2/TRBV6-3	14	TRBD2	TRBJ2-5	ASSYISGGAVETQY
once	TRBV5-1	13	NA	TRBJ2-5	ASSPDGGKQETQY
NA	TRBV9	13	TRBD1	TRBJ1-4	ASSSRTGGNEKLF
NA	TRBV2	15	TRBD2	TRBJ2-1	ASSDGRLAGGYNEQF
NA	TRBV2	12	TRBD1	TRBJ2-7	ASNWDRGNYEQY
once	TRBV10-3	11	TRBD1	TRBJ2-7	AIGQGSSYEQY
NA	TRBV5-1	14	TRBD2	TRBJ2-5	ASSFRASGGTETQY
NA	TRBV7-9	12	TRBD1	TRBJ2-7	ASSTWDSSYEQY
NA	TRBV7-9	11	TRBD1	TRBJ2-7	ASINPGGWEQY
NA	TRBV6-5	11	TRBD2	TRBJ2-7	ASRRGGREEQY
NA	TRBV4-2	11	NA	TRBJ2-5	ASSQEAGQTQY
few	TRBV6-5	12	NA	TRBJ1-1	ASSPRGANTEAF
NA	TRBV4-2	11	NA	TRBJ2-7	ASSQGPLEEQY
NA	TRBV27	12	NA	TRBJ1-4	ASSFFGANEKLF
NA	TRBV6-5	12	NA	TRBJ1-1	ASNQRRGRTEAF
few	TRBV11-2	9	NA	TRBJ2-7	ASSRAYEQY
NA	TRBV7-9	12	NA	TRBJ2-7	ASSLTGQTYEQY
NA	TRBV16	13	NA	TRBJ2-7	ASSQSWGGSYEQY
NA	TRBV23-1	9	NA	TRBJ1-2	ASSLSYGYT
NA	TRBV3-1/TRBV3-2	15	NA	TRBJ1-6	ASSQEKARGRLSPLH
NA	TRBV30	13	TRBD2	TRBJ2-7	AWSSGLAGGREQY
NA	TRBV10-3	13	TRBD2	TRBJ2-5	AISEGLAGDETQY
once	TRBV27	11	NA	TRBJ2-5	ASSSGGLETQY
NA	TRBV12-3/TRBV12-4	10	NA	TRBJ2-7	ASSRQGYEQY
many	TRBV11-3	11	NA	TRBJ2-2	ASSVSNTGELF
NA	TRBV29-1	13	NA	TRBJ1-4	SARRGTPTNEKLF
NA	TRBV4-1	17	NA	TRBJ1-5	ASSQGLQGLMDSNQPQH
NA	TRBV14	13	NA	TRBJ2-3	ASSQNRGGTDTQY
NA	TRBV5-4	10	NA	TRBJ1-1	ASQAMNTEAF
NA	TRBV5-5	11	NA	TRBJ1-2	ASSPTANYGYT
NA	TRBV29-1	16	TRBD2	TRBJ2-1	SVDSLPGLAGSGNEQF
NA	TRBV4-1	14	NA	TRBJ1-5	ASSLTQLRGNQPQH
NA	TRBV5-1	11	NA	TRBJ1-1	ASSPTGNTEAF
NA	TRBV7-9	10	NA	TRBJ2-7	ASRAIPYEQY
NA	TRBV5-5	13	NA	TRBJ1-2	ASSLAGLVSYGYT
once	TRBV29-1	12	NA	TRBJ1-2	SVDVFDRNYGYT
NA	TRBV18	11	NA	TRBJ2-7	ASSPPSGDEQY
NA	TRBV29-1	9	NA	TRBJ2-7	SVAQGYEQY
once	TRBV19	13	TRBD1	TRBJ1-2	ASSIRRTGGHGYT
NA	TRBV7-9	11	NA	TRBJ2-7	ASSLGRGGEQY
once	TRBV30	11	NA	TRBJ1-1	AWRTEKNTEAF
NA	TRBV9	15	NA	TRBJ2-1	ASSVAIRDSAYNEQF
NA	TRBV5-4	14	NA	TRBJ2-6	ASSLGGPSGANVLT